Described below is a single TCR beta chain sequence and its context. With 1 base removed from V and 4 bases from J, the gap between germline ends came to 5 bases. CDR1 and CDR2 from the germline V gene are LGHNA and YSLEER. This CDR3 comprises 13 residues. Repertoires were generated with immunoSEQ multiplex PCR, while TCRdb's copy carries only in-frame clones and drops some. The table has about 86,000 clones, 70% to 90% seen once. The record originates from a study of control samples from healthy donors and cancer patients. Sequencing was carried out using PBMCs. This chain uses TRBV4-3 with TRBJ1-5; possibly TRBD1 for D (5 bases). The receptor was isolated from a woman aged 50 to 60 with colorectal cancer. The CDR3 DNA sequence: TGCGCCAGCAGCCAAGGACAGAATCAGCCCCAGCATTTT. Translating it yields CASSQGQNQPQHF.